These 20 T cell receptor beta chains were sequenced from one sample in a study of T-cell memory formation after mild COVID-19. TCRdb re-analysed the 5' RACE reads in MiXCR, keeping a single row per CDR3 protein. The sample lists 49,000 or so distinct CDR3 sequences; approximately 7% were seen once. The specimen sequenced was PBMCs or a T cell subset sorted from them (not recorded which). These receptors were taken from a man aged 18-30 years who had mild COVID-19 (a few samples of this study predate the infection). Cell type and time point are not known.

V and J are TRBV24-1 and TRBJ2-5; TRBD2 might be the D (6 bases). Germline loops: CDR1 KGHDR, CDR2 SFDVKD. V was pared by 3 bases and J by 5 bases, with 12 bases between. This CDR3 is built from 14 residues. The CDR3 loop is CATSDRSGSETQYF. As DNA, the CDR3 is TGTGCCACCAGTGATCGGAGCGGGTCGGAGACCCAGTACTTC.

As concerns this clonotype: A junction boundary mismatches the germline segment, possibly from a read error. The chain uses TRBV7-9 and TRBJ2-7; TRBD2 is a possible D gene (5 bases). The CDR3 loop spans 17 amino acids. Germline CDR1 and CDR2: SEHNR and FQNEAQ (reference sequence). The CDR3 protein is CASSLARPSGIGYEQYF. The CDR3 nucleotides are TGTGCCAGCAGCCTAGCCCGTCCGTCGGGGATCGGCTACGAGCAGTACTTC.

This clonotype was picked up a small number of times. The chain couples TRBV5-1 to TRBJ1-6, with D uncertain. This CDR3 spans 15 amino acids. Trimming shortened V by 0 bases and J by 7 bases, and 11 bases separated the two germline ends. The V gene's germline CDR1 is SGHRS and CDR2 YFSETQ. The CDR3 DNA reads TGCGCCAGCAGCTTGGTCTCTCCGGGAAATTCACCCCTCCACTTT. It encodes CASSLVSPGNSPLHF.

There are a few counts of this clonotype. The V call is TRBV7-2, the J call TRBJ1-1, with TRBD1 as a possible D gene (5 bases). Germline V CDR1 and CDR2: SGHTA, FQGNSA. V lost 6 bases, J lost 0 bases, and 11 bases lay in between. CDR3 length equals 14 residues. Written as DNA, the CDR3 is TGTGCCAGCAGGCAAGGGACGGTGAACACTGAAGCTTTCTTT. This translates into CASRQGTVNTEAFF.

This chain joins TRBV5-1 and TRBJ2-7; D is perhaps TRBD1 (6 bases). This CDR3 has 13 residues. V was pared by 3 bases and J by 7 bases, with 14 bases between. Germline V lookup: CDR1 SGHRS, CDR2 YFSETQ. The CDR3 DNA reads TGCGCCAGCAGCTCGAAACGAACAGGGGAGCAGTACTTC. This sequence encodes CASSSKRTGEQYF.

The V and J genes are TRBV20-1 and TRBJ1-2; tentatively, D is TRBD1 (5 bases). CDR1 is DFQATT and CDR2 is SNEGSKA in the germline V gene (reference sequence). The V end was cut by 0 bases, the J end by 3 bases, with 14 bases between. CDR3 length: 15 amino acids. In nucleotides, the CDR3 is TGCAGTGCTAGAGATTTGAGGGGAGGGGACTATGGCTACACCTTC. This codes for CSARDLRGGDYGYTF.

V is TRBV25-1 and J is TRBJ2-1; no clear D. CDR3 size: 14 residues. CDR1 and CDR2 (germline): MGHDK, SYGVNS. Trimming removed 5 bases at V and 0 bases at J, with 8 bases between. The CDR3 sequence: CASSTVYSYNEQFF. DNA of the CDR3: TGTGCCAGCAGTACCGTTTACTCCTACAATGAGCAGTTCTTC.

This clonotype showed up just a few times. The chain combines TRBV5-5 with TRBJ2-1, with TRBD1 matching 8 bases. This CDR3 region has 15 residues. V shed 5 bases and J 3 bases; nucleotides not matched to a gene: 7. The germline V gene has CDR1 SGHKS and CDR2 YYEKEE (reference sequence). For the CDR3, the DNA is TGTGCCAGCAGACCCGGGACAGGACACTACAATGAGCAGTTCTTC. Protein sequence: CASRPGTGHYNEQFF.

The genes are TRBV4-3 and TRBJ2-1, with 9 bases fitting TRBD2. The CDR3 is 16 amino acids. The V gene end was trimmed by 0 bases and the J gene end by 8 bases; junction bases not matched to a gene: 8. Germline lookup yields CDR1 LGHNA and CDR2 YSLEER. This CDR3 is CASSQEGRGGVHEQFF. In DNA form, the CDR3 reads TGCGCCAGCAGCCAAGAAGGGCGGGGGGGCGTCCATGAGCAGTTCTTC.

The rearrangement uses TRBV5-1 and TRBJ2-7; D possibly corresponds to TRBD1 (6 bases). The ends were cut back, 3 bases at V and 7 bases at J, with 14 bases in the middle. This CDR3 has 13 residues. In germline, CDR1 is SGHRS, CDR2 YFSETQ. The CDR3 is CASSWLTRGEQYF. The CDR3 DNA follows: TGCGCCAGCAGCTGGCTGACCAGGGGTGAGCAGTACTTC. Full variable domain (remainder filled in from reference TRBV5-1 and TRBJ2-7): KAGVTQTPRYLIKTRGQQVTLSCSPISGHRSVSWYQQTPGQGLQFLFEYFSETQRNKGNFPGRFSGRQFSNSRSEMNVSTLELGDSALYLCASSWLTRGEQYFGPGTRLTVT.

This clonotype was detected many times. The chain links TRBV5-5 to TRBJ2-2, with 8 nucleotides matching TRBD1. This CDR3 is built from 15 residues. V trimming: 4 bases; J trimming: 5 bases; junction bases outside the gene matches: 7. Germline CDR1 and CDR2: SGHKS and YYEKEE (reference sequence). In DNA form, the CDR3 reads TGTGCCAGCAGCGAGACAGGGGTATTGACCGGGGAGCTGTTTTTT. It yields the protein CASSETGVLTGELFF. The whole variable domain, remainder taken from reference TRBV5-5 and TRBJ2-2, is DAGVTQSPTHLIKTRGQQVTLRCSPISGHKSVSWYQQVLGQGPQFIFQYYEKEERGRGNFPDRFSARQFPNYSSELNVNALLLGDSALYLCASSETGVLTGELFFGEGSRLTVL.

This clonotype was recorded a few times. The chain is built from TRBV7-2 and TRBJ2-1, with D perhaps TRBD1 (7 bases). CDR1 and CDR2 (germline): SGHTA, FQGNSA. This CDR3 is 13 amino acids long. V was shortened by 6 bases and J by 8 bases, with 14 bases between the two germline ends. This CDR3 is CASRSGGKDEQFF. The CDR3 DNA follows: TGTGCCAGCAGATCAGGGGGGAAGGATGAGCAGTTCTTC.

A few counts support this clonotype. The chain employs TRBV7-2 and TRBJ1-2; TRBD1 matches 9 bases. The CDR3 length is 16 residues. Per the germline V gene, CDR1 is SGHTA and CDR2 is FQGNSA. With 4 bases clipped from V and 4 bases from J, the junction kept 10 bases outside the gene matches. The CDR3 is CASSSSGTGKFYGYTF. CDR3 DNA: TGTGCCAGCAGCTCGTCCGGGACAGGGAAATTCTATGGCTACACCTTC.

The chain recombines TRBV7-2 with TRBJ1-2; weak D call: TRBD1 (5 bases). Germline values: CDR1 SGHTA, CDR2 FQGNSA. The V end was cut by 1 base, the J end by 4 bases, with 13 bases between. The CDR3 extends over 15 amino acids. CDR3 protein: CASSLEPSGGYGYTF. For the CDR3, the DNA is TGTGCCAGCAGCTTAGAACCGAGTGGGGGCTATGGCTACACCTTC.

V usage is TRBV7-2 and J usage is TRBJ1-1, with no clear D. V lost 1 base to trimming and J lost 6 bases, with 9 bases between them. Germline CDR1 and CDR2: SGHTA and FQGNSA. This CDR3 has 13 amino acids. The CDR3 bases are TGTGCCAGCAGCTTAGATGCAGAGGCTGAAGCTTTCTTT. This gives the protein CASSLDAEAEAFF.

This clonotype has at least ten counts. This sequence joins TRBV9 and TRBJ2-3; TRBD2 matches at 7 bases. J lost 5 bases, V lost 4 bases, and 13 bases had no gene match. Germline CDR1 SGDLS, CDR2 YYNGEE. The CDR3 consists of 16 residues. The DNA of the CDR3 is TGTGCCAGCAGCCCAAGAGGGACTAACCCTGGAGATACGCAGTATTTT. It codes for CASSPRGTNPGDTQYF.

This clonotype was detected ten times or more. The chain links TRBV7-3 to TRBJ1-1; possible D gene TRBD1, 5 bases. Looked up from germline, CDR1 is SGHTA and CDR2 is FQGTGA. Trimming took off 2 bases at V and 1 base at J, with 5 bases between the two ends. This CDR3 has 13 amino acids. The CDR3 loop is CASSLGQNTEAFF. The CDR3 nucleotides are TGTGCCAGCAGCTTAGGACAGAACACTGAAGCTTTCTTT.

V usage is TRBV6-2 or TRBV6-3 and J usage is TRBJ1-5; possible D gene TRBD1, 5 bases. Per germline, CDR1 MNHEY and CDR2 SVGEGT. Deletions cut 0 bases from V and 5 bases from J, with 5 bases between. CDR3 length equals 13 residues. The CDR3 sequence: CASSYSRDQPQHF. DNA of the CDR3: TGTGCCAGCAGTTACTCCAGGGATCAGCCCCAGCATTTT.

This clonotype was recorded at least ten times. The rearrangement links TRBV7-9 to TRBJ2-1; no firm D call. CDR1 is SEHNR, CDR2 FQNEAQ, per germline (reference sequence). The CDR3 is made up of 15 amino acids. Trimming shortened V by 4 bases and J by 4 bases, and 14 bases separated the two germline ends. This CDR3 reads CASSSQTGSYNEQFF. CDR3 DNA: TGTGCCAGCAGCTCACAAACGGGCTCATACAATGAGCAGTTCTTC.

This clonotype was recorded many times. The chain employs TRBV18 and TRBJ2-4; TRBD1 aligns across 10 bases. CDR3 size: 14 residues. V shed 5 bases and J 7 bases; nucleotides not matched to a gene: 5. CDR1 is KGHSH and CDR2 is LQKENI in the germline V gene. CDR3 sequence (DNA): TGTGCCAGCTCAACGGGACAGGGGAAGAACATTCAGTACTTC. Translated: CASSTGQGKNIQYF.